A single sample is the source of the 9 T cell receptor beta chains below, sequenced in a study of cytomegalovirus exposure and HLA in healthy donors. Primers for the PCR totalled 60 Vbeta and 13 Jbeta. Using immunoSEQ multiplex PCR, the repertoire was profiled, and TCRdb retains in-frame clones only, with some absent. This sample carries approximately 240,000 clones, about 81% of them seen once, and the ten largest clones take 5.4%. Sequencing was performed on PBMCs. The receptor set was obtained from a woman aged 40 to 50 in good health and CMV-seropositive.

V and J are TRBV29-1 and TRBJ1-2, with D tentatively TRBD1 (5 bases). The CDR3 consists of 13 residues. The germline V and J ends were trimmed by 0 bases and 7 bases, with 12 bases remaining between them. The V gene's germline CDR1 is SQVTM and CDR2 ANQGSEA. The CDR3 nucleotides are TGCAGCGTTGAAGAGGCAGGGCTGTTTGGCTACACCTTC. Translation gives CSVEEAGLFGYTF.

This clone was recorded a few times. This chain links TRBV7-2 with TRBJ1-3; 9 nucleotides align to TRBD1. V shed 5 bases, J shed 7 bases, and the junction held 6 bases outside the gene matches. Germline V gives CDR1 SGHTA, CDR2 FQGNSA. The CDR3 length is 14 residues. The CDR3 sequence is CASSPTGTGNTIYF. The CDR3 DNA reads TGTGCCAGCAGCCCCACCGGGACAGGGAACACCATATATTTT.

The rearrangement joins TRBV6-6 to TRBJ1-1, with 7 bases fitting TRBD1. Germline CDR1 and CDR2: MNHNY and SVGAGI (reference sequence). CDR3 length: 15 residues. V lost 5 bases, J lost 1 base, and 7 bases stayed unmatched. The CDR3 region is CASSGTTGWNTEAFF. In DNA form, the CDR3 reads TGTGCCAGCAGTGGAACGACAGGGTGGAACACTGAAGCTTTCTTT.

The chain uses TRBV5-1 and TRBJ2-6, with a possible D match to TRBD2 (6 bases). The germline gives CDR1 SGHRS, CDR2 YFSETQ. This CDR3 has 17 amino acids. V was clipped by 2 bases and J by 0 bases, with 12 bases between them. The CDR3 DNA follows: TGCGCCAGCAGCTTCCGGGCGGGAAGCTCTGGGGCCAACGTCCTGACTTTC. This encodes CASSFRAGSSGANVLTF. Full variable domain (outside the CDR3, taken from reference TRBV5-1 and TRBJ2-6): KAGVTQTPRYLIKTRGQQVTLSCSPISGHRSVSWYQQTPGQGLQFLFEYFSETQRNKGNFPGRFSGRQFSNSRSEMNVSTLELGDSALYLCASSFRAGSSGANVLTFGAGSRLTVL.

V gene TRBV29-1 combines with J gene TRBJ2-1, with TRBD2 matching over 14 bases. In germline, CDR1 is SQVTM, CDR2 ANQGSEA. Trimming at V came to 5 bases and at J to 9 bases, leaving 3 bases not matched to a gene. This CDR3 has 13 residues. The CDR3 nucleotides are TGCAGCGTTCTCGGGACTAGCGGGGGTGAGCAGTTCTTC. Amino acid sequence: CSVLGTSGGEQFF.

The V and J genes are TRBV30 and TRBJ1-3, with TRBD1 matching over 7 bases. Germline V lookup: CDR1 GTSNPN, CDR2 SVGIG (reference sequence). After removal of 4 bases from V and 7 bases from J, the junction contained 1 base not matched to a gene. The CDR3 covers 11 residues. The CDR3 DNA reads as TGTGCCTGGACAGGGGGTAACACCATATATTTT. As protein: CAWTGGNTIYF.

The chain employs TRBV29-1 and TRBJ1-2, with TRBD1 as a possible D gene (5 bases). V dropped 5 bases and J dropped 6 bases, with 10 bases sitting between them. The length of the CDR3 is 11 residues. CDR1 and CDR2 (germline): SQVTM, ANQGSEA. The CDR3 sequence: CSVLWGHGYTF. As DNA, the CDR3 is TGCAGCGTTCTCTGGGGCCATGGCTACACCTTC.

The chain joins TRBV4-1 to TRBJ2-7; weak D call: TRBD2 (5 bases). Trimming took 0 bases from V and 2 from J, leaving 20 bases between them. CDR1 and CDR2 from the germline V gene are MGHRA and YSYEKL. This CDR3 has 18 amino acids. The CDR3 here is CASSQDNREGTGPYEQYF. CDR3 DNA: TGCGCCAGCAGCCAAGATAATCGGGAAGGAACCGGACCCTACGAGCAGTACTTC.

Concerning this clone itself: One end of the junction fails to match germline, which may point to a read error. The V call is TRBV18, the J call TRBJ1-4, with TRBD1 matching over 10 bases. The CDR3 runs 13 residues. Germline lookup yields CDR1 KGHSH and CDR2 LQKENI. The CDR3 DNA follows: TGTGCCAGCTCACCTGGACAGGGGGAAAGACTGTTTTTT. Protein product: CASSPGQGERLFF. The complete variable domain, with remaining parts taken from reference TRBV18 and TRBJ1-4, reads NAGVMQNPRHLVRRRGQEARLRCSPMKGHSHVYWYRQLPEEGLKFMVYLQKENIIDESGMPKERFSAEFPKEGPSILRIQQVVRGDSAAYFCASSPGQGERLFFGSGTQLSVL.